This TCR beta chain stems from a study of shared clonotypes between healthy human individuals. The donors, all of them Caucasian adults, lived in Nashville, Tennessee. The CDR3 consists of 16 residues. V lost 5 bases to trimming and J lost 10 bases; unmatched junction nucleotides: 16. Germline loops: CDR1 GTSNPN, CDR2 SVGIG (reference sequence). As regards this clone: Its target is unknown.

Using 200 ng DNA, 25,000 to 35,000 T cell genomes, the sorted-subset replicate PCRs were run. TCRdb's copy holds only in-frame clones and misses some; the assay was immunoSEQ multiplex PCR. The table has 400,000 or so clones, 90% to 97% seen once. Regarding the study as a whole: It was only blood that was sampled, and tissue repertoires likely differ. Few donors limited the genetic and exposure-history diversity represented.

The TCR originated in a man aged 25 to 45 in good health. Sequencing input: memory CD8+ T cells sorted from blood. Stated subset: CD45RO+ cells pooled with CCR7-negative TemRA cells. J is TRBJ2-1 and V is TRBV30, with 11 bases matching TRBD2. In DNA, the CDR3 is TGTGCCTGGGAGCGCCGTTTTAGCGGGAGGGCACACGAGCAGTTCTTC. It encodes CAWERRFSGRAHEQFF.